This T cell receptor beta chain is drawn from a study of T cell repertoires in cytomegalovirus infection. Study summary: Newly reported HLA-C-restricted and thoroughly characterized HLA-B-restricted CMV epitopes were employed. TCR beta signatures that were public indicated CMV infection and matching HLA type.

TCRdb reprocessed the reads via MiXCR and lists one record per CDR3 protein. The data show approximately 1,000,000 distinct CDR3 sequences, with roughly 31% seen just once and around 15% held by the top ten. A remark on this clonotype: The antigen remains undetermined.

General study results and limits: There were HLA-C-restricted CMV-specific TCR beta clonotypes dominating the ex vivo response. Cumulated frequencies of public TCR beta families served to identify carriers of CMV plus the relevant HLA.

The sequence came from a human donor in good health (CMV status not recorded). Some clones in this sample may be carry-over from other donors' samples. The input for sequencing was cultured CD8+ T cells from PBMCs, taken from culture after CMV antigen stimulation.

The CDR3: CASSLEGGGPNQPQHF. DNA of the CDR3: TGTGCCAGCAGCTTAGAGGGGGGGGGGCCCAATCAGCCCCAGCATTTT. The V gene is TRBV7-6, the J gene TRBJ1-5; the D gene is possibly TRBD1 (6 bases). V dropped 1 base and J dropped 3 bases, with 13 bases sitting between them. Germline loops: CDR1 SGHVS, CDR2 FNYEAQ. The CDR3 is 16 residues long.